This TCR beta chain was retrieved from a study of Ad26.COV2.S vaccination and SARS-CoV-2 variants (dated by TCRdb to about 2021). For the study in its entirety: Vaccine-arm donors were drawn from COV1001, a multicentre, randomized, double-blind, placebo-controlled phase I-IIa trial of Ad26.COV2.S in healthy adults. Investigators remained blinded to trial group allocation during experiments and outcome assessment. TCRbeta repertoire sequencing served as the tool for gauging how specific and how broad the SARS-CoV-2-reactive T cell receptors were following Ad26.COV2.S vaccination. Trial participants were randomized into five groups of five: low-dose or high-dose Ad26.COV2.S given once or twice, or placebo on both occasions. Ad26.COV2.S was administered intramuscularly at a dose of 5x10^10 or 1x10^11 viral particles, either as one shot or as two shots given 56 days apart. A total of about 30 samples were included in the TCR-sequenced set, comprising around 20 Ad26.COV2.S vaccine recipients, 5 placebo recipients and 8 SARS-CoV-2 convalescent individuals.

The immunoSEQ Assay was used to sequence TCRbeta CDR3 regions. After extraction, genomic DNA underwent amplification by bias-controlled multiplex PCR, followed by high-throughput sequencing. The paper's data handling went like this. To quantify the absolute abundance of every unique TCRbeta CDR3 region, sequences were collapsed and filtered. Usable DNA was measured by amplifying reference genes present in all nucleated cells, and TCRbeta template counts were normalized to that usable DNA to estimate T cell fraction. Repertoire TCRs were annotated as SARS-CoV-2-specific by exact matching of V gene, CDR3 amino acid sequence and J gene to a known reactive TCR set. The reference SARS-CoV-2 TCR set was obtained from MIRA and was filtered for enrichment in COVID-19-positive ImmuneCODE repertoires, whereby public or cross-reactive TCRs were removed. Using the MIRA antigens, annotated TCRs were further analysed by specific ORF or by position within an ORF. Breadth was defined as the number of annotated unique rearrangements divided by the total number of unique productive rearrangements, and depth was defined as the summed frequency of the annotated unique rearrangements. Two-sided Wilcoxon rank-sum tests were used to compare TCR breadth between groups. This immuneACCESS table, as held by TCRdb, lists in-frame sequences with V and J called but not all clones. Of the missing ones, under half trace to an unresolved V gene in checked studies; the others have no known cause. That table furnishes V, J and clone size, whereas the DNA furnished D and trimming. The sample table records under 600,000 clones; about nine tenths of these occur just once. The top ten clones comprise around 1.6% of the sample.

Trimming removed 0 bases from V and 4 bases from J, leaving 31 bases between the germline ends. Based on the germline V gene, the CDR1 and CDR2 sequences are SGDLS and YYNGEE. From the cysteine through the phenylalanine, the CDR3 covers 21 amino acids. Solely the CDR3 DNA is kept, with 63 bases framed from the first base. Summary of the overall study and its limitations: The study lacked the statistical power to compare responses across vaccine doses or regimens. Comparable non-spike TCR breadth was observed between vaccine and placebo recipients, consistent with only spike being contained in the vaccine. The authors noted that the TCR breadth and depth analyses may have underestimated total T cell responses. After vaccination, spike-specific CD8+ and CD4+ T cell responses were reported to show substantial breadth. Spike-specific TCR breadth was higher in Ad26.COV2.S recipients than in placebo recipients (P = 0.0014).

The treatment or condition label for this specimen denotes: approximately 18 received Ad26.COV2.S at low or high dose, single or two shots; about 5 received placebo; per-sample allocation not given. For vaccine and placebo recipients, the sequenced repertoires came from samples collected on day 63 after the first injection. In Cohort 1b, about two dozen adults aged 18-55 years were enrolled at a single site in Boston, USA, between 29 July and 7 August 2020. As a vaccine, Ad26.COV2.S was a replication-incompetent adenovirus type 26 vector that expressed a prefusion-stabilized SARS-CoV-2 spike protein derived from the original Wuhan strain. Of note for this clone: Its antigen is not yet known. Per-base qualities were not stored, and no clone one base away is much larger.

This TCR came from a person between 18 and 60 years old who received the Ad26.COV2.S COVID-19 vaccine or a placebo. Specimen: peripheral blood, collected in a trial of Ad26.COV2.S vaccine versus placebo. The chain employs TRBV9 and TRBJ1-2, with an unclear D gene assignment. The DNA is TGTGCCAGCAGCGTAGAGCCCTCGGCGTCACCCAACTCATATAGTGGCTATGGCTACACCTTC. It specifies CASSVEPSASPNSYSGYGYTF.